This section outlines one T cell receptor beta chain sequence together with its context. Antigen: not known. For sorted subsets, approximately 0.2 ug DNA per replicate equaled tens of thousands of T cell genomes. Method: immunoSEQ multiplex PCR; TCRdb's copy keeps in-frame clones and lacks some. The sample holds approximately 2,000,000 clones; roughly 93% are singletons and the top ten take more than 1.5%. This sample was taken from a study of shared clonotypes between healthy human individuals. Study-wide findings and caveats: When compared with the clonotypes that were shared by all four sorted-subset donors, the non-shared clonotypes turned out to have lower generation probabilities.

Naive-designated CD8 cells lacked CD45RO, were positively enriched for CCR7, and omitted terminally differentiated effector memory CD45RA+ cells. Germline loops: CDR1 MGHRA, CDR2 YSYEKL. Between the trimmed V and J ends, which lost 5 bases and 2 bases, there was a span of 7 bases. There are 12 residues in the CDR3. The chain employs TRBV4-1 and TRBJ2-7; D gene unclear. This sequence originates from a man between 18 and 29 years old in good health. Some clones in this sample may be carry-over from other donors' samples. The material sequenced was naive CD8+ T cells from PBMCs. The CDR3 protein is CASSAAAYEQYF. The CDR3, as DNA: TGCGCCAGCAGCGCGGCGGCCTACGAGCAGTACTTC.